The 20 T cell receptor beta chains below were found in one sample sequenced in a study of shared clonotypes between healthy human individuals. The naive CD8 subset, CD45RO-negative cells positively selected for CCR7, excluded terminally differentiated effector memory CD45RA+ cells. Measured with immunoSEQ multiplex PCR; TCRdb has only the in-frame clones, and not every one. The sample has more than 2 million clones, around 95% seen once; the top ten hold roughly 1.7%. Sequenced material: naive CD8+ T cells from PBMCs. The receptors here all came from a man aged 18 to 30 in good health. Some clones in this sample may be carry-over from other donors' samples.

The chain carries TRBV11-2 and TRBJ2-3, with 11 bases aligning to TRBD2. CDR3 length: 15 residues. Germline CDR1 SGHAT, CDR2 FQNNGV. The J segment lost 7 bases and the V segment lost 1 base, leaving 4 bases of the junction unmatched. CDR3 sequence: CASSLGLAGLNTQYF. The CDR3 DNA is TGTGCCAGCAGCTTAGGACTAGCGGGACTCAATACGCAGTATTTT.

The chain has TRBV5-8 and TRBJ2-7; D is perhaps TRBD1 or TRBD2 (5 bases each). Trimming pared 1 base from V and 5 bases from J, leaving 10 bases between. The length of the CDR3 is 13 residues. Germline values: CDR1 SGHTS, CDR2 YDEGEE. In nucleotides, the CDR3 is TGTGCCAGCAGCTTGAGAGGGGCCCACGAGCAGTACTTC. Protein sequence: CASSLRGAHEQYF.

The chain couples TRBV5-3 to TRBJ2-7; 9 positions agree with TRBD2. TRBV5-3 counts as an open reading frame of uncertain function. V was pared by 2 bases and J by 4 bases, with 7 bases of the junction left unmatched. The CDR3 sequence is 15 residues long. CDR3 in amino acids: CARSLKREDQYEQYF. CDR3 nucleotide sequence: TGTGCCAGAAGCTTAAAGCGGGAGGACCAATACGAGCAGTACTTC.

This rearrangement joins TRBV7-9 to TRBJ1-1, with D uncertain. In germline, CDR1 is SEHNR, CDR2 FQNEAQ (reference sequence). Trimming took 3 bases from V and 0 from J, leaving 14 bases between them. CDR3 length: 16 amino acids. CDR3: CASSFDTNSMNTEAFF. DNA for the CDR3: TGTGCCAGCAGCTTTGACACCAACTCCATGAACACTGAAGCTTTCTTT.

This sequence joins TRBV28 and TRBJ2-7, with D possibly being TRBD2 (6 bases). Germline-derived CDR1 and CDR2 are MDHEN and SYDVKM. The CDR3 loop spans 13 amino acids. With 4 bases removed from V and 3 bases from J, the gap between germline ends came to 10 bases. CDR3 region: CASSYAGFYEQYF. Written as DNA, the CDR3 is TGTGCCAGCAGTTACGCGGGGTTCTACGAGCAGTACTTC. The full variable domain, with the rest looked up from reference TRBV28 and TRBJ2-7, is DVKVTQSSRYLVKRTGEKVFLECVQDMDHENMFWYRQDPGLGLRLIYFSYDVKMKEKGDIPEGYSVSREKKERFSLILESASTNQTSMYLCASSYAGFYEQYFGPGTRLTVT.

The V call is TRBV2, the J call TRBJ1-2; perhaps TRBD1 as D (5 bases). CDR3 length: 14 amino acids. CDR1 is SNHLY and CDR2 is FYNNEI in the germline V gene. V was pared by 0 bases and J by 4 bases, with 9 bases between. The chain's CDR3 is CASSEADIFYGYTF. DNA for the CDR3: TGTGCCAGCAGTGAAGCGGACATTTTCTATGGCTACACCTTC.

The V and J genes are TRBV7-6 and TRBJ1-1; D not resolved. The CDR3 is made up of 14 amino acids. Germline V gene lookup returns CDR1 SGHVS and CDR2 FNYEAQ. Trimming pared 5 bases from V and 4 bases from J, leaving 14 bases between. CDR3 protein: CASSPAPEGTEAFF. CDR3 nucleotides: TGTGCCAGCAGCCCAGCCCCAGAAGGCACTGAAGCTTTCTTT. The full variable domain, its missing parts supplied by reference TRBV7-6 and TRBJ1-1, is GAGVSQSPRYKVTKRGQDVALRCDPISGHVSLYWYRQALGQGPEFLTYFNYEAQQDKSGLPNDRFSAERPEGSISTLTIQRTEQRDSAMYRCASSPAPEGTEAFFGQGTRLTVV.

This chain connects TRBV4-1 to TRBJ1-1; D unresolved. Germline V lookup: CDR1 MGHRA, CDR2 YSYEKL. Trimming removed 7 bases from V and 0 bases from J, with 12 bases in between. The CDR3 spans 14 residues. The CDR3 DNA is TGCGCCAGCACCCACCCCGCCCTGAACACTGAAGCTTTCTTT. Its translation is CASTHPALNTEAFF.

As to this clone: The sample contains more than one DNA sequence encoding this CDR3. V and J are TRBV9 and TRBJ2-1; possible D gene TRBD1, 6 bases. Germline lookup yields CDR1 SGDLS and CDR2 YYNGEE. V was pared by 0 bases and J by 0 bases, with 7 bases between. The CDR3 is 15 amino acids. CDR3 DNA: TGTGCCAGCAGCGTAGGGACAGCCTCCTACAATGAGCAGTTCTTC. It codes for CASSVGTASYNEQFF.

This chain connects TRBV9 to TRBJ1-3; D is unresolved. Between the trimmed V and J ends, which lost 0 bases and 0 bases, there was a span of 10 bases. The CDR3 totals 16 residues. Germline V gene data show CDR1 as SGDLS and CDR2 as YYNGEE. CDR3 amino acids: CASSVGSGSSGNTIYF. The CDR3 region has the DNA TGTGCCAGCAGCGTAGGATCGGGGAGCTCTGGAAACACCATATATTTT.

The chain has TRBV4-1 and TRBJ2-7; possible D gene TRBD1, 6 bases. The germline CDR1 and CDR2 sequences are MGHRA and YSYEKL. The CDR3 sequence is 15 residues long. V was trimmed by 4 bases and J by 2 bases, leaving 15 bases between them. This CDR3 is CASSPRSKGAYEQYF. In nucleotides, the CDR3 is TGCGCCAGCAGCCCCCGTTCCAAGGGGGCCTACGAGCAGTACTTC.

The rearrangement joins TRBV19 to TRBJ2-3, with D unclear. The CDR3 has 14 amino acids. CDR1 and CDR2 (germline): LNHDA, SQIVND (reference sequence). V gave up 1 base and J gave up 1 base, with 6 bases separating them. CDR3 coding DNA: TGTGCCAGTAGTATAGGGGCCCGCACAGATACGCAGTATTTT. Translated, it gives CASSIGARTDTQYF.

For the CDR3, the DNA is TGTGCCAGCAGTTTACTGGGAGCTAGGGGCCCAGATACGCAGTATTTT. Its translation is CASSLLGARGPDTQYF. The chain couples TRBV27 to TRBJ2-3, with D possibly called TRBD1 or TRBD2 (5 bases each). In germline, CDR1 is MNHEY, CDR2 SMNVEV (reference sequence). The CDR3 sequence is 16 residues long. Trimming took 2 bases from V and 4 from J, leaving 16 bases between them.

The V and J genes are TRBV7-8 and TRBJ2-3; D may correspond to TRBD1 or TRBD2 (5 bases each). Trimming cost V 0 bases and J 6 bases, with 19 bases left between them. From germline, CDR1 is SGHVS and CDR2 FQNEAQ. CDR3 length: 17 amino acids. For the CDR3, the DNA is TGTGCCAGCAGCTTAGCGGCAGGACTGATAAAGGGGGATACGCAGTATTTT. This gives the protein CASSLAAGLIKGDTQYF.

With regard to this clone: In the same sample, other DNA sequences code for this CDR3. This sequence joins TRBV2 and TRBJ2-7; a possible D gene is TRBD2 (5 bases). This CDR3 spans 12 amino acids. Per the germline V gene, CDR1 is SNHLY and CDR2 is FYNNEI. Trimming took 4 bases from V and 1 from J, leaving 5 bases between them. The CDR3 bases are TGTGCCAGCAGTGGGACTTCCTACGAGCAGTACTTC. Protein product: CASSGTSYEQYF. The full variable domain, completed using reference TRBV2 and TRBJ2-7, is EPEVTQTPSHQVTQMGQEVILRCVPISNHLYFYWYRQILGQKVEFLVSFYNNEISEKSEIFDDQFSVERPDGSNFTLKIRSTKLEDSAMYFCASSGTSYEQYFGPGTRLTVT.

The chain links TRBV28 to TRBJ1-1, with D uncertain. The V and J ends lost 4 bases and 6 bases respectively, with 6 bases between them. Germline-derived CDR1 and CDR2 are MDHEN and SYDVKM. This CDR3 has 11 amino acids. In DNA, the CDR3 is TGTGCCAGCAGTTGGAGGTCTGAAGCTTTCTTT. It translates to CASSWRSEAFF.

The rearrangement uses TRBV28 and TRBJ2-3; D possibly matches TRBD1 or TRBD2 (5 bases each). Looked up from germline, CDR1 is MDHEN and CDR2 is SYDVKM. The CDR3 extends over 13 amino acids. The CDR3 sequence is CVVLGVGTDTQYF. For the CDR3, the DNA is TGTGTAGTGCTGGGGGTGGGGACAGATACGCAGTATTTT.

This rearrangement joins TRBV28 to TRBJ1-1; D not certain. From germline, CDR1 is MDHEN and CDR2 SYDVKM. V lost 5 bases, J lost 4 bases, and 14 bases lay in between. This CDR3 has 14 amino acids. CDR3 loop: CASSVGVTGTEAFF. The CDR3 DNA is TGTGCCAGCAGTGTCGGGGTGACCGGCACTGAAGCTTTCTTT.

On this clone itself: Other DNA sequences from this sample encode an identical CDR3 as well. This chain links TRBV11-2 with TRBJ2-7; D gene ambiguous. The CDR3 consists of 12 residues. Germline loops: CDR1 SGHAT, CDR2 FQNNGV. The V end lost 1 base, the J end lost 3 bases, and 4 bases lay between the germline ends. The CDR3 loop reads CASSLVVYEQYF. The DNA for the CDR3 is TGTGCCAGCAGCTTAGTAGTCTACGAGCAGTACTTC.

V and J are TRBV28 and TRBJ1-3, with 9 bases identical to TRBD1. CDR3 size: 15 residues. The V gene end was trimmed by 6 bases and the J gene end by 2 bases; junction bases not matched to a gene: 5. Germline CDR1 MDHEN, CDR2 SYDVKM. The CDR3 protein is CASSPGTGTGNTIYF. In nucleotides, the CDR3 is TGTGCCAGCAGCCCCGGGACAGGGACTGGAAACACCATATATTTT. The whole variable domain, filled in from reference TRBV28 and TRBJ1-3, reads DVKVTQSSRYLVKRTGEKVFLECVQDMDHENMFWYRQDPGLGLRLIYFSYDVKMKEKGDIPEGYSVSREKKERFSLILESASTNQTSMYLCASSPGTGTGNTIYFGEGSWLTVV.